This TCR beta chain is from a study of cytomegalovirus exposure and HLA in healthy donors (TCRdb year 2017). With regard to the full study: According to an earlier analysis of a few hundred of the donors, about 190 million T cells yielded 90 million to 140 million unique TCR beta sequences and roughly 280 Gb of sequence data. About 300 gigabases of sequencing data and roughly 90 million unique TCR sequences were included in an early release covering about 700 HLA-typed donors. Of the 398 genotyped donors, about 84% fell in the genetic ancestry cluster associated with self-reported Caucasian donors. The study aimed to test whether cataloging public T cell receptors could reveal signatures of past pathogen exposure. Using immunosequencing, the study profiled T cell repertoires from around 680 subjects and related those repertoires to cytomegalovirus serostatus. Besides the first cohort of roughly 660 subjects, a separate validation cohort made up of over 100 different subjects was used. To predict cytomegalovirus infection status, the study brought together high-throughput TCR immunosequencing, statistical association of individual TCRs with disease status, and machine learning. A later analysis re-analyzed previously published TCR beta repertoires from 600 to 850 donors and added high-resolution HLA genotyping to study TCR occurrence patterns. In the later analysis, no new phenotypic data were used to find candidate immune exposures; instead, reliance was placed on TCR beta sequences and their occurrence across donors. An earlier analysis of approximately 580 of the donors used high-throughput TCR beta sequencing to judge whether each TCR beta V gene segment behaved as functional or pseudogenic. Donor age, sex, ethnicity and CMV serostatus were collected together with the repertoire data. Genome-wide SNP genotypes for about 65% of the 666 donors were used in a later genetic analysis, which treated that subset as a discovery cohort. Every discovery cohort repertoire had been produced on one sequencing platform. Class I and class II HLA loci were covered by the typing at four-digit resolution. Typing coverage varied by locus: roughly 620-640 donors for A, B, C, DRB1 and DQB1; more than 500 for DQA1; over 600 for DPA1; some 470 for DPB1. Because of strong linkage in the cohort, roughly five DR-DQ haplotypes were treated as single units for association and clustering. Across approximately 420 genotyped donors of the cohort, an average of about 240,000 unique TCR beta nucleotide sequences per donor were sequenced, and approximately 17% of those sequences were non-productive.

Results the study describes overall, beyond this receptor: Presence/absence analyses assumed roughly uniform sequencing depth across donors, an assumption that may not hold. The classifier was reported to diagnose cytomegalovirus status with high specificity and sensitivity in both the original cohort and the validation cohort. The cohort was sequenced for TCR beta chains only, and without alpha or paired-chain data the features that could be detected were limited. Three of the identified cytomegalovirus-associated TCR beta chains were confirmed in vitro to be specific for cytomegalovirus antigens. At a false discovery rate of 0.05, a later analysis linked 15,000 to 20,000 TCR beta sequences to specific HLA alleles. A later analysis reported that several top co-occurrence clusters appeared linked to parvovirus B19, influenza, CMV and Epstein-Barr virus. HLA typing was unavailable for some donors at each locus, so association tests used only the typed subset. About 17 rarely observed V segments, including chromosome 9 orphons, were excluded from the earlier analysis of several hundred of the donors because counts were too low. In the study, approximately 160 TCR beta chains were listed as associated with cytomegalovirus. Across donors, most TCR sequences were observed very rarely, whereas some public TCRs were present in many individuals. Compared with the roughly 720-donor mean, donors in an Asian-associated ancestry cluster had fewer N-insertions in productive TCRs, according to a later genetic analysis. In a later analysis, most CMV-associated TCR beta chains were found to appear HLA-restricted, with HLA associations seemingly driven largely by CMV exposure. Correlated functional status among segregating V segments might reflect linkage disequilibrium, but an unknown experimental factor could not be ruled out. The only immune exposure information available for the cohort was CMV serostatus. A later analysis found that TCR association rates varied across HLA loci, with DRB1 alleles showing the most associated TCRs and HLA-C alleles the fewest. The sequencing pipeline was judged likely to have produced a cluster of highly shared sequence variants as a technical artifact. A further reported finding was that TCR beta sequences accurately predicted the HLA-A and HLA-B alleles for most subjects in the first cohort. Some IMGT-functional V segments, including TRBV6-2 and TRBV6-3, could not be distinguished by the 87-base-pair reads and were therefore excluded. It was suggested by the authors that the approach could potentially be generalized to other disease states and immunological phenotypes. An association between a missense DCLRE1C variant and V-gene and J-gene trimming of TCR beta chains was found in a later genetic analysis and replicated in an independent cohort. A later analysis found that HLA-associated TCR beta chains were more clonally expanded and had lower generation probabilities than equally common non-associated chains. When HLA alleles, especially DR and DQ, strongly co-occurred, attributing TCR associations to individual alleles was difficult. An earlier analysis of 450 to 750 of the donors showed that most TCR beta V segments appeared in productive rearrangements either about 87% or about 30% of the time, which broadly matched IMGT annotations.

Taken from the germline V gene, the CDR1 and CDR2 loops are MGHRA and YSYEKL. V is clipped by 0 bases and J by 4 bases, and the sequence between their germline boundaries is 18 bases long. CDR3 length: 17 amino acids, cysteine to phenylalanine. The sequence is cut down to CDR3 DNA, 51 bases in frame from base 1. Points on this clone: Its cognate antigen has yet to be identified. The record has no base qualities; no much larger clone is one base away.

The cohort consisted of 666 healthy bone marrow donors. Cohort members were all nominally healthy when sampled, although unrecorded immune exposures were likely present. The donor was CMV seropositive and belonged to the group of some 290 seropositive cohort members. A peripheral blood sample was collected from each donor, and TCR beta sequencing was performed on peripheral blood mononuclear cells. Genomic DNA was extracted from the blood cell samples with the Qiagen DNeasy Blood Extraction Kit. Libraries came from the immunoSEQ multiplex PCR assay. For the multiplex PCR, a mixture combining 60 forward primers for TCR Vbeta segments and 13 reverse primers for TCR Jbeta segments was used. A multiplex PCR assay on genomic DNA amplified the CDR3 region of rearranged TCR beta genes. On the Illumina HiSeq System, the amplified TCR beta libraries were sequenced as 87-base-pair reads. The study's own analysis went as follows. A later analysis tallied about 77 million unique TCR beta chains across the 666 repertoires, and 10 million to 11 million of those chains were shared by two or more donors. A nearest-neighbor algorithm error-corrected the raw reads and collapsed the reads into unique sequences, merging closely related sequences to remove PCR and sequencing errors. Alignment of CDR3 sequences to IMGT reference sequences was used to assign V, D and J gene segments. For a sequence to be retained, a match of at least six nucleotides was required to both a V gene segment and a J gene segment. A rearrangement counted as productive if the CDR3 had no stop codons and remained in frame with V and J, and every other rearrangement counted as non-productive. Following IMGT convention, CDR3 was defined as the stretch from the second conserved V-encoded cysteine up to the conserved J-encoded phenylalanine. In an earlier analysis of more than 550 of the donors, sequences lacking an unambiguous match to a single V gene segment were excluded. An earlier analysis of 550 to 650 of the donors classified V segments as functional when productive rearrangements were above 56.7% and as segregating when the standard deviation between donors was above 5%. A statistical classification framework was built for diagnosing cytomegalovirus status from the catalog of TCR beta chain sequences. A later analysis assigned V and J genes by comparing TCR nucleotide sequences with IMGT/GENE-DB human TR gene sequences. Using the TCRdist pipeline, a later analysis assigned CDR3 sequences along with most-parsimonious VDJ recombination scenarios. A later analysis defined each TCR beta chain by its CDR3 amino acid sequence plus V-gene family, and excluded reads lacking a unique V-gene family. In a later analysis, 450 to 600 highly shared, low-generation-probability nucleotide sequences were removed to address suspected cross-contamination and a sequencing artifact. A later analysis calculated a clonal expansion index for each public chain from normalized within-repertoire ranks of inferred template counts. In a later analysis, generation probabilities were computed using a VDJ recombination model fitted to out-of-frame rearrangements, and the results were checked against IGoR. Hypergeometric tests were used in a later analysis to score TCR-TCR, TCR-HLA and TCR-CMV co-occurrence, with a repertoire-size bias correction applied to the TCR pairs. To estimate false discovery rates, a later analysis permuted the HLA or CMV assignments 20 times. In a later analysis, co-occurring TCRs were grouped with DBSCAN, and TCRdist sequence similarity was added when clustering was performed within HLA-allele-positive subsets. Co-occurrence clustering excluded repertoires with fewer than 30,000 or more than 120,000 public chains, plus five with anomalous nucleotide sharing. In TCRdb, the immuneACCESS table is reduced to in-frame sequences with V and J assigned. These tables do not hold every clone; where another copy was compared, an unresolved V gene accounts for under half, and the others remain unexplained. V, J and clone size derive from that table, while D and trimming were established from the DNA sequence. The sample yields approximately 160,000 clones; approximately 71% were counted once. The ten largest make up less than 5% of the sample.

The chain uses TRBV4-1 and TRBJ2-5, with TRBD1 tentatively as D gene (6 bases match). The sample taken for sequencing was PBMCs. This TCR was sampled from a woman under 30 in good health and CMV-seropositive. The nucleotides read TGCGCCAGCAGCCAAGAGTTACAGGGTGTTTTTGGAGAGACCCAGTACTTC. Its translation reads: CASSQELQGVFGETQYF.